The sample holds one count of the clone carrying this T cell receptor (beta chain). Here immunoSEQ multiplex PCR was the method, and the copy in TCRdb shows in-frame clones only, minus some. The data show 25,000 to 35,000 clones, about 91% seen once. The data were obtained in a study of T cell changes during pregnancy in multiple sclerosis. The receptor's source is a female donor in good health, enrolled as a control in a pregnancy study. The sample here was peripheral blood, taken in the first trimester of pregnancy.

CDR3: CASSQDRAGAGYTF. Written as DNA, the CDR3 is TGTGCCAGCAGCCAAGATCGAGCAGGGGCTGGCTACACCTTC. This chain uses TRBV4-2 with TRBJ1-2; D might be TRBD1 (6 bases). V lost 0 bases and J lost 7, with 12 bases in between. Germline V CDR1 and CDR2: LGHNA, YNFKEQ. The CDR3 totals 14 residues.